Below, one T cell receptor (beta chain) is given with its context. What it recognizes is unknown. This specimen belongs to a study of T-cell reconstitution after alpha-beta-depleted transplantation in children. Study outcomes and limitations: Expanded graft clones numbering several hundred reportedly gave rise to alpha-beta T cells about two months after transplant. T-cell counts and diversity at one year post-transplant came mainly from newly produced T cells.

CDR1 and CDR2 from the germline V gene are SNHLY and FYNNEI. CDR3 length: 16 amino acids. V was clipped by 6 bases and J by 5 bases; unmatched bases: 12. A library of TCRbeta sequences, prepared with unique molecular identifiers, was generated. MiXCR, applied by TCRdb to the PCR reads, yields one record per CDR3 protein. The table lists approximately 650,000 distinct CDR3 sequences, 10% to 15% of them singletons. The receptor comes from a girl aged 2-10 years with congenital amegakaryocytic thrombocytopenia, due to receive a stem cell transplant. The V call is TRBV2, the J call TRBJ2-2, with TRBD2 matching 7 bases. The sample consisted of PBMCs, taken before TCRalphabeta/CD19-depleted stem cell transplant. CDR3 DNA: TGTGCCAGCAGCGAACTCGGCGGGAGAGGGACCGGGGAGCTGTTTTTT. Amino acid sequence: CASSELGGRGTGELFF.